The 24 T cell receptor beta chains presented below share a single source sample, sequenced in a study of blood T cell repertoires in COVID-19 (dated by TCRdb to 2020 to 2022). Library method: the immunoSEQ multiplex PCR assay. TCRdb mirrors the immuneACCESS table, restricted to in-frame sequences. Some clones are absent from its copies; in checked studies, under half trace to an unresolved V gene, and the reason for the others is unknown. Counted in this sample were about 420,000 clones; about 87% of them appeared once. The ten largest clones add up to 0.8% to 0.9% of the sample. The sample comprised peripheral blood. The receptors were sampled from a man aged 18 to 29 with COVID-19, enrolled during active disease.

V and J are TRBV25-1 and TRBJ1-2; TRBD1 is a possible D gene (6 bases). CDR1 MGHDK and CDR2 SYGVNS come from the germline V gene. Between the trimmed V and J ends, which lost 5 bases and 10 bases, there was a span of 11 bases. The CDR3 length is 11 residues. The chain's CDR3 is CASSNQGFYTF. CDR3 DNA: TGTGCCAGCAGTAACCAGGGGTTCTACACCTTC.

V is TRBV9 and J is TRBJ1-2, with 8 bases that match TRBD1. The germline CDR1 and CDR2 sequences are SGDLS and YYNGEE. With V trimmed by 2 bases and J by 6 bases, 6 bases remained unmatched. There are 14 residues in the CDR3. DNA for the CDR3: TGTGCCAGCAGCGTCCTAGGACAGGGAAATGGCTACACCTTC. Translation gives CASSVLGQGNGYTF.

The J gene is TRBJ1-1, the V gene TRBV14; tentatively, D is TRBD1 (5 bases). CDR1 is SGHDN, CDR2 FVKESK, per germline. There are 16 residues in the CDR3. V lost 1 base and J 1 base, leaving 13 bases between the germline ends. DNA of the CDR3: TGTGCCAGCAGCCAAGTTGGGGGGTTTGGGAACACTGAAGCTTTCTTT. Protein: CASSQVGGFGNTEAFF.

CDR3 sequence: CASSDSGGPNEQFF. In DNA, the CDR3 is TGTGCCAGCAGTGACTCAGGGGGCCCCAATGAGCAGTTCTTC. The genes are TRBV6-4 and TRBJ2-1, with 7 bases aligning to TRBD1. CDR1 and CDR2 (germline): MRHNA, SNTAGT. J lost 6 bases, V lost 0 bases, and 2 bases had no gene match. The CDR3 contains 14 residues.

The chain joins TRBV25-1 to TRBJ2-7, with 8 positions matching TRBD2. Trimming cost V 10 bases and J 3 bases; bases outside gene matches: 17. The CDR3 has 16 amino acids. Germline values: CDR1 MGHDK, CDR2 SYGVNS. The CDR3 here is CATPREGRDRYYEQYF. The CDR3 DNA is TGTGCCACCCCTCGGGAGGGCCGGGACCGCTACTACGAGCAGTACTTC.

The rearrangement joins TRBV5-1 to TRBJ1-1; no clear D gene. The V end lost 3 bases, the J end lost 1 base, and 16 bases lay between the germline ends. The length of the CDR3 is 16 residues. Germline V gene lookup returns CDR1 SGHRS and CDR2 YFSETQ. CDR3 bases: TGCGCCAGCAGCTCCTCCCCCTTGAGGGAGAACACTGAAGCTTTCTTT. Residues: CASSSSPLRENTEAFF.

Of note for this clone: The identical CDR3 is also encoded by other nucleotide sequences in the sample. V is TRBV27 and J is TRBJ2-1; D perhaps matches TRBD1 (6 bases). The CDR3 contains 14 residues. Deletions cut 4 bases from V and 0 bases from J, with 7 bases between. Germline values: CDR1 MNHEY, CDR2 SMNVEV (reference sequence). The CDR3 DNA sequence: TGTGCCAGCAGTTCCAGGGGCTCCTACAATGAGCAGTTCTTC. Amino acid sequence: CASSSRGSYNEQFF.

V is TRBV13 and J is TRBJ2-1, with 8 bases lining up with TRBD2. The length of the CDR3 is 13 residues. CDR1 PRHDT and CDR2 FYEKMQ come from the germline V gene (reference sequence). The V segment lost 5 bases and the J segment 8 bases; nucleotides outside the gene matches: 5. The CDR3 loop is CASSRGLADEQFF. CDR3 coding DNA: TGTGCCAGCAGCAGAGGACTAGCTGATGAGCAGTTCTTC.

The CDR3 nucleotides read TGTGCCAGCAGTAGACAGGGCTTCTCACCCCTCCACTTT. Translating it yields CASSRQGFSPLHF. The chain recombines TRBV12-3 or TRBV12-4 with TRBJ1-6, with 7 bases aligning to TRBD1. The CDR3 spans 13 residues. V trimming: 5 bases; J trimming: 10 bases; junction bases outside the gene matches: 5.

CDR3 bases: TGCGCCAGCAGCCGACTAGTAGGGGACTACAATGAGCAGTTCTTC. Translating gives CASSRLVGDYNEQFF. This chain joins TRBV4-1 and TRBJ2-1; possibly TRBD2 for D (6 bases). This CDR3 has 15 amino acids. Germline V gives CDR1 MGHRA, CDR2 YSYEKL. V was pared by 4 bases and J by 3 bases, with 13 bases between.

V usage is TRBV11-2 and J usage is TRBJ2-3, with TRBD1 as a possible D gene (6 bases). The germline V gene has CDR1 SGHAT and CDR2 FQNNGV. V dropped 2 bases and J dropped 2 bases, with 11 bases sitting between them. This CDR3 spans 15 amino acids. CDR3 protein: CASSLLGQSTDTQYF. CDR3 DNA sequence: TGTGCCAGCAGCTTATTAGGACAGTCCACAGATACGCAGTATTTT.

The chain carries TRBV5-4 and TRBJ2-3; 7 bases match TRBD1. Trimming took 3 bases from V and 5 from J; bases not matched to a gene: 9. The CDR3 length is 15 residues. CDR1 is SGHNT, CDR2 YYREEE, per germline (reference sequence). The CDR3: CASSSGYSGGDTQYF. For the CDR3, the DNA is TGTGCCAGCAGCTCCGGATACTCAGGGGGAGATACGCAGTATTTT.

This clone turned up a few times. The same CDR3 can be traced to other DNA sequences in this sample. The chain uses TRBV5-1 and TRBJ2-3, with D uncertain. CDR3 length: 12 residues. Germline-derived CDR1 and CDR2 are SGHRS and YFSETQ. V was cut by 2 bases and J by 5 bases, with 6 bases left in between. The CDR3 loop reads CASSFEQDTQYF. The DNA for the CDR3 is TGCGCCAGCAGCTTTGAGCAAGATACGCAGTATTTT.

This chain links TRBV27 with TRBJ1-5, with a possible D match to TRBD1 (6 bases). V gave up 5 bases and J gave up 0 bases, with 17 bases separating them. Germline CDR1 MNHEY, CDR2 SMNVEV (reference sequence). The CDR3 extends over 17 amino acids. In nucleotides, the CDR3 is TGTGCCAGCAGTCCTACAGGGACTAGGAATAGCAATCAGCCCCAGCATTTT. Translating gives CASSPTGTRNSNQPQHF.

The chain recombines TRBV13 with TRBJ2-7, with TRBD2 matching 10 bases. J gave up 0 bases and V 4 bases, and 9 bases lay outside the gene matches. The CDR3 extends over 17 amino acids. In germline, CDR1 is PRHDT, CDR2 FYEKMQ (reference sequence). The DNA of the CDR3 is TGTGCCAGCAGCTGGGGGGGACTAGCGAGTTTCTCCTACGAGCAGTACTTC. Protein product: CASSWGGLASFSYEQYF.

The V and J genes are TRBV10-1 and TRBJ2-2; TRBD2 might be the D (6 bases). The CDR3 runs to 15 residues. CDR1 and CDR2 from the germline V gene are WNHNN and SYGVQD (reference sequence). V was pared by 3 bases and J by 2 bases, with 10 bases between. CDR3 loop: CASSDGGANTGELFF. The DNA of the CDR3 is TGCGCCAGCAGTGATGGCGGGGCCAACACCGGGGAGCTGTTTTTT.

V is TRBV6-5 and J is TRBJ2-3, with D possibly being TRBD1 (5 bases). V lost 2 bases and J lost 4, with 13 bases in between. CDR1 is MNHEY, CDR2 SVGAGI, per germline. The CDR3 consists of 15 residues. Here the CDR3 reads CASSYEGDNADTQYF. As DNA, the CDR3 is TGTGCCAGCAGTTACGAAGGGGATAATGCAGATACGCAGTATTTT.

The V call is TRBV6-5, the J call TRBJ1-1, with TRBD1 matching over 7 bases. The CDR3 extends over 12 amino acids. Germline V CDR1 and CDR2: MNHEY, SVGAGI. V trimming: 7 bases; J trimming: 7 bases; junction bases outside the gene matches: 6. CDR3 loop: CASNDRVGEAFF. The CDR3 DNA follows: TGTGCCAGCAACGACAGGGTCGGTGAAGCTTTCTTT.

This clone showed up just a few times. The chain couples TRBV3-1 (or the pseudogene TRBV3-2) to TRBJ1-5, with 7 bases lining up with TRBD1. Germline-derived CDR1 and CDR2 are LGHDT and YNNKEL (reference sequence). This CDR3 contains 16 residues. After removal of 4 bases from V and 0 bases from J, the junction contained 6 bases not matched to a gene. The CDR3 loop reads CASSRSGTASNQPQHF. The CDR3 DNA is TGTGCCAGCAGCCGCTCCGGGACAGCTAGCAATCAGCCCCAGCATTTT.

The rearrangement links TRBV6-1 to TRBJ1-1, with D tentatively TRBD1 (5 bases). The V gene lost 3 bases and the J gene lost 5 bases, with 19 bases spanning the gap. CDR3 length: 16 residues. Germline-derived CDR1 and CDR2 are MNHNS and SASEGT. CDR3 sequence: CASSDPNRNYRTEAFF. The CDR3 DNA reads as TGTGCCAGCAGTGACCCAAACAGGAACTATAGAACTGAAGCTTTCTTT.

The rearrangement uses TRBV6-1 and TRBJ2-3; no clear D. Germline loops: CDR1 MNHNS, CDR2 SASEGT. The CDR3 length is 12 residues. V was trimmed by 3 bases and J by 4 bases, leaving 5 bases between them. CDR3 in DNA: TGTGCCAGCAGTGACCCCTCAGATACGCAGTATTTT. Protein product: CASSDPSDTQYF.

The chain uses TRBV30 and TRBJ2-2, with TRBD2 matching 7 bases. Germline V gene sequence: CDR1 GTSNPN, CDR2 SVGIG (reference sequence). The CDR3 length is 15 residues. After removal of 3 bases from V and 1 base from J, the junction contained 5 bases not matched to a gene. The CDR3 DNA reads TGTGCCTGGAGATGGGCTAGCGGGAACACCGGGGAGCTGTTTTTT. It codes for CAWRWASGNTGELFF.

J is TRBJ2-2 and V is TRBV24-1; TRBD1 matches at 10 bases. The V gene's germline CDR1 is KGHDR and CDR2 SFDVKD. The CDR3 covers 15 residues. V lost 5 bases and J lost 7; bases outside the gene matches: 6. Here the CDR3 DNA reads TGTGCCACCAGTGCCCTGGGACAGGGGAACGGGGAGCTGTTTTTT. This sequence encodes CATSALGQGNGELFF.

V is TRBV23-1 and J is TRBJ2-5, with 10 positions matching TRBD2. TRBV23-1 is an ORF; its function is uncertain. V gave up 4 bases and J gave up 2 bases; unmatched junction bases: 10. The CDR3 is 17 amino acids. In DNA form, the CDR3 reads TGCGCCAGCAGTCCATCAATCCCACTAGCGGGGCAAGAGACCCAGTACTTC. This translates into CASSPSIPLAGQETQYF.